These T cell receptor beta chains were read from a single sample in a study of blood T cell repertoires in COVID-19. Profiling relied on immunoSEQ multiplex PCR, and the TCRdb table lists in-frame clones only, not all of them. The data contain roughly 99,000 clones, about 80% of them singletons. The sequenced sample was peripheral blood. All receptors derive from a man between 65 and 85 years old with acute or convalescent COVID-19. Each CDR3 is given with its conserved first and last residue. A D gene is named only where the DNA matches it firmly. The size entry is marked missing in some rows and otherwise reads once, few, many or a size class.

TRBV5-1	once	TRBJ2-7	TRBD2	CASSLYLASGVFYEQYF	TGCGCCAGCAGCTTGTACCTTGCCAGCGGGGTTTTTTACGAGCAGTACTTC
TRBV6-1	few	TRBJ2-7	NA	CASSEITGISYEQYF	TGTGCCAGCAGTGAGATTACAGGGATCTCCTACGAGCAGTACTTC
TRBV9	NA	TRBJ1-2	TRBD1	CASSVGGDRAGNYGYTF	TGTGCCAGCAGCGTAGGAGGGGACAGGGCCGGAAACTATGGCTACACCTTC
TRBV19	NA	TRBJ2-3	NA	CASSLGAGQDTQYF	TGTGCCAGTAGCCTGGGGGCTGGGCAGGATACGCAGTATTTT
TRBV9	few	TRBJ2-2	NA	CASSVVAGGPAGELFF	TGTGCCAGCAGCGTAGTAGCCGGGGGGCCGGCCGGGGAGCTGTTTTTT
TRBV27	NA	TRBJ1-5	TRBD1	CASRRTGRAQPQHF	TGTGCCAGCAGGAGGACAGGGAGAGCTCAGCCCCAGCATTTT
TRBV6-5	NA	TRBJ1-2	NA	CASRVRDTFWGYTF	TGTGCCAGCAGAGTCCGGGACACTTTTTGGGGCTACACCTTC
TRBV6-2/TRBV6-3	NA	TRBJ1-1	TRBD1	CASSYRGQNTEAFF	TGTGCCAGCAGTTACAGGGGGCAGAACACTGAAGCTTTCTTT
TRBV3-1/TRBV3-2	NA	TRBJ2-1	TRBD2	CASSQMGGAVNEQFF	TGTGCCAGCAGCCAAATGGGAGGGGCGGTCAATGAGCAGTTCTTC
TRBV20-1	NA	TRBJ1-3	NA	CSAAQANTIYF	TGCAGTGCAGCCCAGGCCAACACCATATATTTT
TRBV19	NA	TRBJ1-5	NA	CASSPKIRQPQHF	TGTGCCAGTAGCCCTAAGATACGACAGCCCCAGCATTTT
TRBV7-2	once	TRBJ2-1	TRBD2	CASSLALAGGGSYNEQFF	TGTGCCAGCAGCTTAGCACTAGCGGGGGGCGGGTCCTACAATGAGCAGTTCTTC
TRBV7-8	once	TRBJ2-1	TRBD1	CASSLDLGQGNEQFF	TGTGCCAGCAGCTTAGACTTAGGACAGGGGAATGAGCAGTTCTTC
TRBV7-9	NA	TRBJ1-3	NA	CASSPSIRDYSGNTIYF	TGTGCCAGCAGCCCCTCGATTAGAGATTACTCTGGAAACACCATATATTTT
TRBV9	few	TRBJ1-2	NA	CASSVFRSYPYGYTF	TGTGCCAGCAGCGTATTCAGATCATACCCTTATGGCTACACCTTC
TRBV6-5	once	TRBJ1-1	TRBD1	CASSMDRPVNTEAFF	TGTGCCAGCAGTATGGACAGGCCGGTGAACACTGAAGCTTTCTTT
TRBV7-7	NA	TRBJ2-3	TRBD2	CASSKAGVTDTQYF	TGTGCTAGCAGCAAAGCGGGGGTTACAGATACGCAGTATTTT
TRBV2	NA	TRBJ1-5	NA	CASRVRDTSNQPQHF	TGTGCCAGCAGGGTCCGGGACACCTCCAATCAGCCCCAGCATTTT
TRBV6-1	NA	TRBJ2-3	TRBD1	CASSAPGTGVGGPDTQYF	TGTGCCAGCAGTGCCCCCGGGACAGGGGTCGGGGGCCCAGATACGCAGTATTTT
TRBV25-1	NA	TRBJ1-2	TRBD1	CASSELGGTGGLYGYTF	TGTGCCAGCAGTGAATTAGGGGGTACAGGGGGGCTCTATGGCTACACCTTC
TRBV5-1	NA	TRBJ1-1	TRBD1	CASSLEGQETSFF	TGCGCCAGCAGCTTGGAAGGACAGGAGACGTCTTTCTTT
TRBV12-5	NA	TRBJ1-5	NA	CASGLALTGDQPQHF	TGTGCTAGTGGTTTGGCCCTGACAGGAGACCAGCCCCAGCATTTT
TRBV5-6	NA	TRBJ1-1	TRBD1	CASSFNRGRSFLMNTEAFF	TGTGCCAGCAGCTTTAACAGGGGCCGAAGCTTTTTAATGAACACTGAAGCTTTCTTT
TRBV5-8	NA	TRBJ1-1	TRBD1	CASSKGSTGWSEAFF	TGTGCCAGCAGCAAGGGATCGACAGGGTGGTCTGAAGCTTTCTTT
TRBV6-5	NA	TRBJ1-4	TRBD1	CASSYLQGAREKLFF	TGTGCCAGCAGTTACTTGCAGGGGGCTCGAGAAAAACTGTTTTTT
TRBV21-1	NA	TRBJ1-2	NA	CASSKGTTNYGYTF	TGTGCCAGCAGCAAGGGCACGACTAACTATGGCTACACCTTC
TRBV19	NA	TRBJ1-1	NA	CASSTEQGMVTTEAFF	TGTGCCAGTAGTACCGAACAGGGAATGGTGACCACTGAAGCTTTCTTT
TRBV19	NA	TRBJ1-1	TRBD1	CASLPEDRVNTEAFF	TGTGCCAGTCTGCCGGAGGACAGGGTGAACACTGAAGCTTTCTTT
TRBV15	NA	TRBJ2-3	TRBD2	CATSRDKGLAGNTQYF	TGTGCCACCAGCAGAGATAAAGGACTAGCGGGAAATACGCAGTATTTT
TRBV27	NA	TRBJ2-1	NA	CASSFGGNDNEQFF	TGTGCCAGCAGTTTTGGCGGGAACGACAATGAGCAGTTCTTC
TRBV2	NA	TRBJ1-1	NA	CASSSALRGTEAFF	TGTGCCAGCAGCTCAGCTCTTCGGGGCACTGAAGCTTTCTTT
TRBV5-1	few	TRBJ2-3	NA	CASSAGQSTSTDTQYF	TGCGCCAGCAGCGCCGGACAGTCCACTAGCACAGATACGCAGTATTTT
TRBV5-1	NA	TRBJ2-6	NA	CASSPFSGANVLTF	TGCGCCAGCAGCCCCTTCTCTGGGGCCAACGTCCTGACTTTC
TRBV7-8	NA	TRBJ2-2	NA	CASSLAFQGATGELFF	TGTGCCAGCAGCTTAGCGTTTCAGGGCGCCACCGGGGAGCTGTTTTTT
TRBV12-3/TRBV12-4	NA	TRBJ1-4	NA	CASSLFDSEKLFF	TGTGCCAGCAGTTTATTCGACAGTGAAAAACTGTTTTTT
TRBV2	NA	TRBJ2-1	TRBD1	CASKTGAVNEQFF	TGTGCCAGCAAGACAGGGGCGGTAAATGAGCAGTTCTTC
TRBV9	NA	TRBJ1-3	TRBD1	CASSFSGTDYSGNTIYF	TGTGCCAGCAGCTTCTCCGGGACAGACTACTCTGGAAACACCATATATTTT
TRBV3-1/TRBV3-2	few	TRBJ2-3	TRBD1	CASSQRRQGASDTQYF	TGTGCCAGCAGCCAAAGACGACAGGGCGCCTCGGATACGCAGTATTTT
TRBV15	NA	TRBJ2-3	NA	CATSRDHTGDTQYF	TGTGCCACCAGCAGAGATCACACAGGGGATACGCAGTATTTT
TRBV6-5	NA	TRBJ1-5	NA	CASSYSSRGNQPQHF	TGTGCCAGCAGTTACTCGAGCAGGGGAAATCAGCCCCAGCATTTT
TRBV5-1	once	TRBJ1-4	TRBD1	CASSLGDRGRGEKLFF	TGCGCCAGCAGCTTGGGGGACAGGGGGCGAGGTGAAAAACTGTTTTTT
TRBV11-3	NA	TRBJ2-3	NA	CASSLVRGTVATDTQYF	TGTGCCAGCAGCTTAGTACGGGGGACTGTGGCGACAGATACGCAGTATTTT
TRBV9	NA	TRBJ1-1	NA	CASSQDRHTEAFF	TGTGCCAGCAGCCAGGACAGACACACTGAAGCTTTCTTT
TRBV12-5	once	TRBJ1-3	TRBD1	CASGLSGTGSGNTIYF	TGTGCTAGTGGTTTGTCCGGGACAGGATCTGGAAACACCATATATTTT
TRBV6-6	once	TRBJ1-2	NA	CASIAGGINYGYTF	TGTGCCAGCATTGCGGGCGGCATTAACTATGGCTACACCTTC
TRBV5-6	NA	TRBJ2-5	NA	CASSPDAGQETQYF	TGTGCCAGCAGCCCAGACGCGGGGCAAGAGACCCAGTACTTC
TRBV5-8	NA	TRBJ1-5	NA	CASSPGFLRPQHF	TGTGCCAGCAGCCCGGGATTTTTGCGGCCCCAGCATTTT
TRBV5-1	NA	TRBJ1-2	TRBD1	CASRRQGSEGYTF	TGCGCCAGCAGAAGACAGGGGAGTGAAGGCTACACCTTC
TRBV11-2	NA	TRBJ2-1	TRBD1	CASSIAGTEYNEQFF	TGTGCCAGCAGTATTGCCGGGACAGAATACAATGAGCAGTTCTTC
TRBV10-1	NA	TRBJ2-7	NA	CASSTGTPKSEQYF	TGCGCCAGCAGCACCGGGACTCCCAAGTCCGAGCAGTACTTC
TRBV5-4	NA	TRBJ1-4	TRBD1	CASSFGQGREKLFF	TGTGCCAGCAGCTTCGGACAGGGGAGGGAAAAACTGTTTTTT
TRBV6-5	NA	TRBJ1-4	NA	CASSQTEFNEKLFF	TGTGCCAGCAGTCAGACAGAGTTTAATGAAAAACTGTTTTTT
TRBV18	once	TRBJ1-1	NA	CASSSGWNTEAFF	TGTGCCAGCTCATCGGGATGGAACACTGAAGCTTTCTTT
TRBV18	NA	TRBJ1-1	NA	CASSPGAAEAFF	TGTGCCAGCTCACCAGGGGCTGCTGAAGCTTTCTTT
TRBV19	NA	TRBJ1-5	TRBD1	CASSTTFSGQGLGRGQPQHF	TGTGCCAGTAGTACGACTTTTTCGGGACAGGGGCTTGGAAGAGGTCAGCCCCAGCATTTT
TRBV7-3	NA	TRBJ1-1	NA	CASSLNQGSAEAFF	TGTGCCAGCAGCCTTAATCAGGGAAGTGCTGAAGCTTTCTTT
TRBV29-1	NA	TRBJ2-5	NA	CSVERRYAETQYF	TGCAGCGTTGAAAGGAGATACGCCGAGACCCAGTACTTC